The 28 T cell receptor beta chains below all came from one sample that was sequenced in a study of neurological immune-mediated disorders. From the 5' RACE reads, TCRdb called clonotypes with MiXCR, one entry per CDR3 protein. The sample records about 74,000 distinct CDR3 sequences, 4% to 6% being singletons. The specimen sequenced was PBMCs. Source of these receptors: a man aged 18 to 35 with multiple sclerosis.

Comments on this clonotype: One end of the junction is discordant with germline, which a read error may explain. The chain joins TRBV7-9 to TRBJ1-2, with D possibly TRBD1 on 5 matching bases. This CDR3 has 11 amino acids. In germline, CDR1 is SEHNR, CDR2 FQNEAQ (reference sequence). CDR3 protein: CASSSAGLKYF. In nucleotides, the CDR3 is TGTGCCAGCAGCTCGGCAGGGCTGAAATACTTC. The variable domain in full, completed from reference TRBV7-9 and TRBJ1-2, reads DTGVSQNPRHKITKRGQNVTFRCDPISEHNRLYWYRQTLGQGPEFLTYFQNEAQLEKSRLLSDRFSAERPKGSFSTLEIQRTEQGDSAMYLCASSSAGLKYFGSGTRLTVV.

At least ten counts were recorded for this clonotype. The chain joins TRBV12-3 or TRBV12-4 to TRBJ1-6; possibly TRBD1 for D (5 bases). This CDR3 comprises 14 residues. The V end was cut by 5 bases, the J end by 7 bases, with 12 bases between. CDR3 sequence reads: CASSSMRDNSPLHF. The CDR3 DNA follows: TGTGCCAGCAGTAGTATGAGGGACAATTCACCCCTCCACTTT.

This clonotype has ten or more counts. The V gene is TRBV20-1, the J gene TRBJ2-1; TRBD2 might be the D (6 bases). Germline V gives CDR1 DFQATT, CDR2 SNEGSKA (reference sequence). This CDR3 is built from 14 residues. Deletions cut 4 bases from V and 1 base from J, with 11 bases between. CDR3 bases: TGCAGTGCTAATAAGGGAGGATCCTACAATGAGCAGTTCTTC. It yields the protein CSANKGGSYNEQFF.

The CDR3, as DNA: TGCAGTGCTGCAGAGCACAATAACTATGGCTACACCTTC. Protein sequence: CSAAEHNNYGYTF. The rearrangement uses TRBV20-1 and TRBJ1-2; D remains ambiguous. The germline V and J ends were trimmed by 5 bases and 1 base, with 11 bases remaining between them. The CDR3 is 13 amino acids. Germline V gene lookup returns CDR1 DFQATT and CDR2 SNEGSKA (reference sequence).

This clonotype was found many times. V usage is TRBV6-5 and J usage is TRBJ1-2, with 7 positions matching TRBD1. Trimming cost V 6 bases and J 6 bases; bases outside gene matches: 4. The CDR3 has 12 amino acids. Germline loops: CDR1 MNHEY, CDR2 SVGAGI. The CDR3 region is CASSTGTDGYTF. The CDR3 bases are TGTGCCAGCAGCACCGGGACAGATGGCTACACCTTC.

There are many counts of this clonotype. The chain recombines TRBV5-1 with TRBJ2-2; D remains ambiguous. V was pared by 0 bases and J by 1 base, with 4 bases between. The CDR3 runs 14 residues. Looked up from germline, CDR1 is SGHRS and CDR2 is YFSETQ. The CDR3 coding sequence is TGCGCCAGCAGCTTGGATGGGAACACCGGGGAGCTGTTTTTT. The encoded protein is CASSLDGNTGELFF.

This clonotype was seen ten or more times. The rearrangement uses TRBV3-1 and TRBJ2-7; D might be TRBD2 (5 bases). This CDR3 is built from 14 residues. The V gene's germline CDR1 is LGHDT and CDR2 YNNKEL (reference sequence). V lost 6 bases and J 3 bases, leaving 15 bases between the germline ends. The CDR3 region is CASSLAGNNYEQYF. The CDR3 nucleotides read TGTGCCAGCAGTCTAGCCGGGAACAACTACGAGCAGTACTTC.

This clonotype was seen ten or more times. The chain couples TRBV14 to TRBJ2-7; D perhaps matches TRBD1 (6 bases). CDR1 and CDR2 from the germline V gene are SGHDN and FVKESK. The V gene lost 1 base and the J gene lost 3 bases, with 13 bases spanning the gap. This CDR3 comprises 15 residues. The CDR3 sequence: CASSQASGHFYEQYF. The DNA for the CDR3 is TGTGCCAGCAGCCAAGCCTCGGGACACTTCTACGAGCAGTACTTC.

There are many counts of this clonotype. The genes are TRBV5-6 and TRBJ2-7; D not resolved. V dropped 0 bases and J dropped 5 bases, with 12 bases sitting between them. CDR3 length equals 14 residues. Germline CDR1 is SGHDT and CDR2 is YYEEEE. The CDR3 DNA follows: TGTGCCAGCAGCTTGGTGCGCGGCTTCGACGAGCAGTACTTC. It specifies CASSLVRGFDEQYF.

This clonotype was detected many times. The chain has TRBV5-6 and TRBJ2-2; D may be TRBD1 or TRBD2 (5 bases each). The CDR3 sequence is 18 residues long. Germline V gene sequence: CDR1 SGHDT, CDR2 YYEEEE. V lost 1 base, J lost 5 bases, and 21 bases lay in between. CDR3 bases: TGTGCCAGCAGCTTGAGACAGATTTTGCCCGCGGGTACCGGGGAGCTGTTTTTT. The encoded protein is CASSLRQILPAGTGELFF.

As concerns this clonotype: The junction and the germline gene differ at one end; a read error may be behind it. The chain recombines TRBV28 with TRBJ1-5; 7 positions agree with TRBD1. The CDR3 covers 11 residues. Germline V gene sequence: CDR1 MDHEN, CDR2 SYDVKM. The CDR3 spells CASSLRDSSNF. The CDR3 coding sequence is TGTGCCAGCAGCCTCCGGGACAGTTCTAATTTT.

Ten or more counts support this clonotype. V is TRBV7-6 and J is TRBJ1-1, with no clear D. Trimming removed 0 bases from V and 3 bases from J, with 11 bases in between. The germline V gene has CDR1 SGHVS and CDR2 FNYEAQ. This CDR3 contains 15 residues. The CDR3 reads CASSLAVPPHTEAFF. The DNA of the CDR3 is TGTGCCAGCAGCTTAGCGGTCCCACCGCACACTGAAGCTTTCTTT.

In this sample, this clonotype turned up a few times. Since a much larger clone is just one base distant, this may be a read error. The chain uses TRBV6-2 or TRBV6-3 and TRBJ1-1; D possibly corresponds to TRBD1 (5 bases). The CDR3 is 15 amino acids. CDR1 MNHEY and CDR2 SVGEGT come from the germline V gene. V was cut by 0 bases and J by 8 bases, with 16 bases left in between. CDR3 DNA sequence: TGTGCCAGCAGTTACTCGAACGAAAGGGGACCAGAAGCTTTCTTT. The encoded protein is CASSYSNERGPEAFF.

This clonotype was found many times. CDR3 loop: CSARDGGASMKTQYF. In nucleotides, the CDR3 is TGCAGTGCTAGAGATGGGGGGGCGAGTATGAAGACCCAGTACTTC. The chain has TRBV20-1 and TRBJ2-5, with D maybe TRBD2 (7 bases). Looked up from germline, CDR1 is DFQATT and CDR2 is SNEGSKA (reference sequence). This CDR3 contains 15 residues. Trimming removed 0 bases from V and 6 bases from J, with 17 bases in between.

This clonotype was seen at least ten times. The V gene is TRBV4-3, the J gene TRBJ2-2; D unclear. CDR1 is LGHNA and CDR2 is YSLEER in the germline V gene. The CDR3 is 13 residues long. V was trimmed by 1 base and J by 6 bases, leaving 6 bases between them. DNA for the CDR3: TGCGCCAGCAGCCAAGTTGGTGCCGGGGAGCTGTTTTTT. Translated: CASSQVGAGELFF.

In this sample, this clonotype turned up many times. This chain uses TRBV5-1 with TRBJ2-1; TRBD2 matches 13 bases. Germline V gives CDR1 SGHRS, CDR2 YFSETQ. The CDR3 loop spans 14 amino acids. Trimming at V came to 4 bases and at J to 7 bases, leaving 2 bases not matched to a gene. This CDR3 is CASSRTSGGNEQFF. DNA for the CDR3: TGCGCCAGCAGCCGGACTAGCGGGGGAAATGAGCAGTTCTTC.

This clonotype was seen repeatedly, ten times or more. This chain uses TRBV6-1 with TRBJ2-7; D not resolved. Trimming cost V 6 bases and J 3 bases, with 18 bases left between them. This CDR3 is 15 amino acids long. Germline assignment: CDR1 MNHNS and CDR2 SASEGT. The CDR3 region is CASSRKATSRYEQYF. DNA for the CDR3: TGTGCCAGCAGCCGGAAGGCCACGAGCCGCTACGAGCAGTACTTC.

In the case of this clonotype: This may be a read error, as it is one base from a much larger clone. The gene calls are TRBV20-1 and TRBJ2-7, with D hard to call. Germline V lookup: CDR1 DFQATT, CDR2 SNEGSKA (reference sequence). The V gene lost 5 bases and the J gene lost 6 bases, with 17 bases spanning the gap. The CDR3 runs 13 residues. The CDR3 region has the DNA TGCAGTGCTTGCCGAAAGGCTACCCTCGAGCAGTACTTC. This translates into CSACRKATLEQYF.

This clonotype was observed many times. The V gene is TRBV20-1, the J gene TRBJ2-4, with unresolved D. In germline, CDR1 is DFQATT, CDR2 SNEGSKA (reference sequence). V shed 6 bases and J shed 0 bases, with 15 bases lying between them. The length of the CDR3 is 15 residues. The CDR3 reads CSAADLRLAKNIQYF. CDR3 sequence (DNA): TGCAGTGCGGCCGACCTGAGGCTAGCCAAAAACATTCAGTACTTC.

V usage is TRBV4-1 and J usage is TRBJ2-2, with D maybe TRBD2 (6 bases). This CDR3 is built from 14 residues. V lost 3 bases to trimming and J lost 8 bases, with 13 bases between them. The germline gives CDR1 MGHRA, CDR2 YSYEKL. The CDR3 reads CASSHAAAGGELFF. The CDR3 coding sequence is TGCGCCAGCAGCCACGCGGCCGCGGGGGGGGAGCTGTTTTTT.

The table lists this clonotype with a few counts. J is TRBJ2-1 and V is TRBV5-1; 7 bases are a match to TRBD1. Per the germline V gene, CDR1 is SGHRS and CDR2 is YFSETQ. Germline trimming cut 5 bases from V and 7 bases from J; bases unmatched to any gene: 9. The CDR3 consists of 14 residues. The chain's CDR3 is CASRPGYRGNEQFF. The CDR3 nucleotides read TGCGCCAGCAGACCAGGATACAGGGGAAATGAGCAGTTCTTC.

This clonotype was picked up many times. CDR3 in amino acids: CASSAGTGAINYEQYF. CDR3 coding DNA: TGTGCCAGCAGCGCAGGGACAGGGGCTATAAACTACGAGCAGTACTTC. The V call is TRBV9, the J call TRBJ2-7; TRBD1 matches 10 bases. The J segment lost 3 bases and the V segment lost 3 bases, leaving 9 bases of the junction unmatched. CDR1 and CDR2 (germline): SGDLS, YYNGEE. The CDR3 length is 16 residues.

This clonotype occurred many times. At one of its ends the junction is not consistent with the germline gene, which may arise from a read error. The V call is TRBV27, the J call TRBJ1-5; 7 nucleotides align to TRBD1. CDR1 MNHEY and CDR2 SMNVEV come from the germline V gene (reference sequence). CDR3 length: 15 residues. The CDR3: CASGLGGTDNQPQNF. The CDR3 DNA sequence: TGTGCCAGCGGCCTAGGGGGCACTGACAATCAGCCCCAGAATTTT.

This clonotype was observed many times. The genes are TRBV4-3 and TRBJ1-3; 8 positions agree with TRBD1. Germline trimming cut 5 bases from V and 2 bases from J; bases unmatched to any gene: 5. This CDR3 is built from 15 residues. In germline, CDR1 is LGHNA, CDR2 YSLEER. The CDR3 loop reads CASSDRGSAGNTIYF. Written as DNA, the CDR3 is TGCGCCAGCAGCGACAGGGGCTCGGCTGGAAACACCATATATTTT.

This clonotype was seen repeatedly, ten times or more. V usage is TRBV12-3 or TRBV12-4 and J usage is TRBJ2-2; 7 bases line up with TRBD1. The CDR3 has 15 residues. V was pared by 5 bases and J by 6 bases, with 9 bases of the junction left unmatched. The CDR3 here is CASSPPQGKAGELFF. The CDR3 DNA follows: TGTGCCAGCAGTCCACCACAGGGGAAAGCCGGGGAGCTGTTTTTT.

This clonotype was detected ten times or more. The chain combines TRBV7-6 with TRBJ1-4; TRBD1 aligns across 9 bases. The length of the CDR3 is 17 residues. Trimming took 1 base from V and 5 from J; bases not matched to a gene: 8. The V gene's germline CDR1 is SGHVS and CDR2 FNYEAQ. The CDR3 nucleotides read TGTGCCAGCAGCTTAGTGGGTTCCGGGACAGGGAATGAAAAACTGTTTTTT. As protein: CASSLVGSGTGNEKLFF.

This clonotype occurred many times. Written as DNA, the CDR3 is TGTGCCAGCAGTTTAGGTGTGAAACTGAACACTGAAGCTTTCTTT. It specifies CASSLGVKLNTEAFF. This chain connects TRBV12-3 or TRBV12-4 to TRBJ1-1; D not certain. This CDR3 comprises 15 residues. Trimming cost V 1 base and J 0 bases, with 9 bases left between them.

This clonotype came up many times. This sequence joins TRBV2 and TRBJ2-3; D is undetermined. Trimming pared 5 bases from V and 9 bases from J, leaving 9 bases between. The length of the CDR3 is 11 residues. CDR1 SNHLY and CDR2 FYNNEI come from the germline V gene. As DNA, the CDR3 is TGTGCCAGCAGTCTAACTCCGACGCAGTATTTT. This translates into CASSLTPTQYF. Variable domain in full (rest from reference TRBV2 and TRBJ2-3): EPEVTQTPSHQVTQMGQEVILRCVPISNHLYFYWYRQILGQKVEFLVSFYNNEISEKSEIFDDQFSVERPDGSNFTLKIRSTKLEDSAMYFCASSLTPTQYFGPGTRLTVL.